In its sample, the clone carrying this T cell receptor beta chain was seen a few times. Its antigen is as yet unknown. The sample is drawn from a study of T-cell memory formation after mild COVID-19. For the study at large: Among the donors, TCR clusters were largely specific to each donor. Study observations and caveats: The authors left the SARS-CoV-2 specificity of second-wave clones peaking on day 37 unconfirmed. Largely, contracting CD4+ clones fell within CM and EM, and contracting CD8+ clones within EMRA. Clones contracting over day 15 to 85 were CD4/CD8 balanced, with later expanders leaning CD4+.

The CDR3 extends over 16 amino acids. Looked up from germline, CDR1 is SGHNT and CDR2 is YYREEE (reference sequence). V was clipped by 2 bases and J by 0 bases, with 11 bases between them. Each CDR3 protein gets one entry after TCRdb re-called the 5' RACE reads with MiXCR. The sample lists under 400,000 distinct CDR3 sequences, roughly 21% occurring once. The sequenced material came from PBMCs or a T cell subset sorted from them (not recorded which). The rearrangement joins TRBV5-4 to TRBJ2-2, with a tentative D call TRBD2 (5 bases). This TCR was sampled from an adult woman who had mild COVID-19 (a few samples of this study predate the infection). Cell type and time point are not known. The CDR3 sequence is CASSFGQTTNTGELFF. The CDR3 region has the DNA TGTGCCAGCAGCTTTGGGCAGACTACGAACACCGGGGAGCTGTTTTTT.